This T cell receptor beta chain appears in the sequencing data of a study of T cells in narcolepsy. The wider study: Healthy controls were enrolled alongside patients with narcolepsy type 1 or type 2.

A remark on this clone: Its antigen is as yet unknown.

Regarding the study as a whole: Some memory CD4+ repertoires had no autoreactive clone sequences. Healthy controls reportedly lacked the autoreactive clonotypes serially found in patients' blood. Comparing one patient's CSF and blood CD4+ clonotypes highlighted HCRT- and TRIB2-specific autoreactive clonotypes.

Measured with immunoSEQ multiplex PCR; TCRdb has only the in-frame clones, and not every one. This table holds tens of thousands of clones, over 75% found once. Sequences were obtained from CD45RA- memory CD4+ T cells from PBMCs. This receptor was identified in a human donor with narcolepsy.

CDR3 nucleotide sequence: TGTGCCAGCAGCGTAGTTAGCGGGGGGGCCAGCGAGCAGTTCTTC. This codes for CASSVVSGGASEQFF. The V gene is TRBV9, the J gene TRBJ2-1; 11 positions match TRBD2. CDR3 length equals 15 residues. V shed 0 bases and J 10 bases; nucleotides not matched to a gene: 6. Germline V CDR1 and CDR2: SGDLS, YYNGEE.